This T cell receptor (beta chain) originates from a study of OX40 agonist ivuxolimab in advanced cancers. Study details: The treatment was a fully human IgG2 OX40 agonist, ivuxolimab.

Points from the study as a whole: It was also the case that some nonresponders had low normalized T-cell clonal expansion. In the 0.1 to 3.0 mg/kg range, CD4+ and CD8+ blood T cells had expanded clonally by week 6.

Trimming shortened V by 0 bases and J by 1 base, and 10 bases separated the two germline ends. The germline gives CDR1 MNHEY, CDR2 SMNVEV (reference sequence). This CDR3 spans 15 amino acids. Produced via immunoSEQ multiplex PCR; TCRdb's table is partial and in-frame only. The table records 25,000 to 30,000 clones, approximately 86% of them present only once. Regarding this clone: What it recognizes is unknown.

If patients had autoimmune disease history or systemic immunosuppression, they were excluded. This material consisted of CD4+ or CD8+ T cells sorted from blood, taken in a trial of the OX40 agonist ivuxolimab. This chain joins TRBV27 and TRBJ2-7; TRBD2 might be the D (5 bases). This TCR came from an adult with an advanced solid tumor such as melanoma, head and neck, liver or kidney cancer. The CDR3 nucleotides read TGTGCCAGCAGTTTATCGAGACTACTTTCCTACGAGCAGTACTTC. As protein: CASSLSRLLSYEQYF.